This T cell receptor beta chain derives from a study of blood T cell repertoires in COVID-19 (dated by TCRdb to 2018 to 2020). Turning to the overall study: Samples covering the acute and convalescent phases of COVID-19 were provided by collaborators in the United States, Italy and Spain. Samples were obtained from the ongoing ImmuneRACE study (first 160 participants) and from 1,000 to 1,500 subjects provided by 6 global collaborators. The prospective study material was composed of cDNA or gDNA derived from T cells, B-cell-depleted T cells, or PBMCs. A freely available public database, intended as a resource for researchers studying the immune response to SARS-CoV-2, is where the repertoires were released. Deeply sampled blood TCRbeta repertoires from subjects exposed to, actively infected with, or recovered from COVID-19 were included in the dataset. Where available, HLA class I and class II types were obtained from metadata supplied by the sample provider rather than from assay-based typing. A de-identified subject ID, COVID-19 status, age in years and sex were almost always included in the sample metadata. Here is what the overall study found, with its caveats: Clinical and demographic metadata were provided uncurated, with the amount varying by source and participant.

In Seattle, one collaborating source enrolled patients while the infection was active and tracked those patients longitudinally over the course of disease. Collaborating institutions collected whole blood in K2EDTA tubes following their own protocols. Collaborator samples were shipped for TCRbeta analysis as frozen whole blood, isolated PBMCs, or DNA extracted from either sample type. Remarks on this clone: What antigen it recognizes has not been identified. Per-base quality was not reported, and no clone a single base away is much larger than it.

The immunoSEQ Assay, a bias-controlled multiplex PCR, was used to amplify TCRbeta CDR3 regions from genomic DNA. The study's own analysis went as follows. The number of nucleated cells in each sample was estimated from the amplification of reference gene primers within the assay. To quantify the absolute abundance of each unique TCRbeta CDR3 rearrangement, sequence reads were collapsed and filtered. Productive Simpson clonality was computed per sample as the square root of Simpson's diversity index over productive rearrangements. Drawn from immuneACCESS, this table holds only the in-frame rearrangements with V and J called that TCRdb kept. Clones are partly lost; checked studies trace under half to an unresolved V gene and leave the rest unexplained. Clonal size and the V and J genes are those of that table, whereas D and trimming came from the DNA. A total of some 360,000 clones appear in this sample, roughly 86% of them only once. Of the sample, about 2.3% falls within the top ten clones.

V ends up 2 bases short and J 4 bases short, with an unmatched junction base count of 15. Via the germline V gene, CDR1 is SGHNT and CDR2 YENEEA. Spanning cysteine to phenylalanine, the CDR3 consists of 20 amino acids. Only the CDR3 DNA is retained, 60 bases long and in frame from the first base. The sequence came from a woman in her fifties or sixties with COVID-19, enrolled during active disease. The chain is encoded by TRBV11-3 joined to TRBJ2-1; the junction holds 12 bases that match TRBD2. The sequenced material came from peripheral blood. The CDR3 region: CASSLLLAGGGQKFYNEQFF. The nucleotide sequence reads TGTGCCAGCAGCTTATTACTAGCGGGGGGCGGGCAGAAGTTTTACAATGAGCAGTTCTTC.